A single sample gave rise to the 20 T cell receptor beta chains below, sequenced in a study of Graves' ophthalmopathy and Graves' hyperthyroidism. TCR beta CDR3 amplification used RNA transcripts. An initial RT-PCR round employing HTBI primers preceded a second-round multiplex PCR. MiXCR was run by TCRdb on the multiplex PCR reads, yielding one entry per CDR3 protein. The table has about 220,000 distinct CDR3 sequences, around a fifth seen once. Sequencing was performed on peripheral blood. The receptors were gathered from a woman aged 45 to 65 with Graves' ophthalmopathy.

This clonotype occurred many times. This chain connects TRBV4-1 to TRBJ2-7, with TRBD2 matching 9 bases. V shed 0 bases and J 4 bases; nucleotides not matched to a gene: 7. The CDR3 runs 16 residues. CDR1 is MGHRA, CDR2 YSYEKL, per germline. CDR3 DNA: TGCGCCAGCAGCCAAGAACCGCGGGAGGGCCTTTACGAGCAGTACTTC. The encoded protein is CASSQEPREGLYEQYF.

This clonotype was detected many times. The chain uses TRBV7-2 and TRBJ1-5; D may be TRBD1 (6 bases). Looked up from germline, CDR1 is SGHTA and CDR2 is FQGNSA. V was clipped by 8 bases and J by 7 bases, with 15 bases between them. The CDR3 extends over 13 amino acids. The CDR3 nucleotides are TGTGCCAGCGGGGGGCAACGAACACAGCCCCAGCATTTT. Its translation is CASGGQRTQPQHF.

This clonotype came up many times. The chain uses TRBV20-1 and TRBJ2-7; a weak D match, TRBD1 (5 bases). The CDR3 is 15 residues long. In germline, CDR1 is DFQATT, CDR2 SNEGSKA (reference sequence). Trimming pared 4 bases from V and 1 base from J, leaving 17 bases between. CDR3 in amino acids: CSATAYEGDSYEQYF. CDR3 nucleotides: TGCAGTGCTACAGCCTACGAAGGGGATTCCTACGAGCAGTACTTC.

This clonotype was counted ten times or more. The V call is TRBV6-1, the J call TRBJ2-7, with 9 nucleotides matching TRBD1. The V gene end was trimmed by 6 bases and the J gene end by 4 bases; junction bases not matched to a gene: 1. The CDR3 totals 12 residues. CDR1 and CDR2 from the germline V gene are MNHNS and SASEGT. This CDR3 reads CASRDRGYEQYF. The CDR3 coding sequence is TGTGCCAGCAGGGACAGGGGATACGAGCAGTACTTC.

The chain combines TRBV28 with TRBJ2-5; D is possibly TRBD1 (5 bases). There are 15 residues in the CDR3. Germline V gene sequence: CDR1 MDHEN, CDR2 SYDVKM. Trimming cost V 7 bases and J 2 bases, with 17 bases left between them. The CDR3 nucleotides are TGTGCCAGCAACCCGAACTCCGCAGGGCAAGAGACCCAGTACTTC. Translation gives CASNPNSAGQETQYF.

This clonotype was counted a few times. The chain combines TRBV5-4 with TRBJ2-2; D may be TRBD2 (5 bases). The CDR3 length is 15 residues. The V gene's germline CDR1 is SGHNT and CDR2 YYREEE (reference sequence). Trimming cost V 4 bases and J 5 bases, with 15 bases left between them. The CDR3: CASSVTGIMTGELFF. The CDR3 DNA sequence: TGTGCCAGCAGCGTCACCGGGATCATGACCGGGGAGCTGTTTTTT. Variable domain in full (rest from reference TRBV5-4 and TRBJ2-2): ETGVTQSPTHLIKTRGQQVTLRCSSQSGHNTVSWYQQALGQGPQFIFQYYREEENGRGNFPPRFSGLQFPNYSSELNVNALELDDSALYLCASSVTGIMTGELFFGEGSRLTVL.

This sequence joins TRBV3-1 and TRBJ2-2; TRBD2 agrees at 11 bases. Germline lookup yields CDR1 LGHDT and CDR2 YNNKEL (reference sequence). CDR3 length: 15 amino acids. Germline trimming cut 2 bases from V and 7 bases from J; bases unmatched to any gene: 3. This CDR3 reads CASSQQTSGIGELFF. CDR3 DNA: TGTGCCAGCAGCCAACAGACTAGCGGGATCGGGGAGCTGTTTTTT.

The rearrangement links TRBV6-2 or TRBV6-3 to TRBJ2-5, with 8 bases that match TRBD2. The trim removed 6 bases at V and 5 bases at J, leaving 17 bases unmatched. Germline CDR1 and CDR2: MNHEY and SVGEGT. There are 17 residues in the CDR3. The CDR3: CASSHSGSRLSWETQYF. CDR3 DNA: TGTGCCAGCAGCCACAGCGGGAGTCGGTTGTCTTGGGAGACCCAGTACTTC.

This clonotype has a count of ten or more. The chain is built from TRBV6-1 and TRBJ1-5; D gene unclear. The V end was cut by 4 bases, the J end by 1 base, with 14 bases between. In germline, CDR1 is MNHNS, CDR2 SASEGT. This CDR3 has 16 residues. Here the CDR3 DNA reads TGTGCCAGCAGTGCCCCCTCGCGGGAGAGCAATCAGCCCCAGCATTTT. Its translation: CASSAPSRESNQPQHF.

This clonotype was recorded many times. The chain joins TRBV5-1 to TRBJ2-7; D possibly corresponds to TRBD1 (6 bases). Germline V gives CDR1 SGHRS, CDR2 YFSETQ. V lost 5 bases to trimming and J lost 0 bases, with 18 bases between them. There are 16 residues in the CDR3. CDR3 protein: CASRSTGRSSSYEQYF. The CDR3 nucleotides read TGCGCCAGCAGGTCCACAGGGCGCTCTTCCTCCTACGAGCAGTACTTC.

V is TRBV5-1 and J is TRBJ2-2; TRBD2 might be the D (6 bases). The germline CDR1 and CDR2 sequences are SGHRS and YFSETQ. The CDR3 has 16 amino acids. V was cut by 4 bases and J by 1 base, with 14 bases left in between. CDR3 DNA sequence: TGCGCCAGCAGCGGGACCTGGGGGGAGAACACCGGGGAGCTGTTTTTT. It encodes CASSGTWGENTGELFF.

The V and J genes are TRBV2 and TRBJ2-7, with D unresolved. CDR1 and CDR2 (germline): SNHLY, FYNNEI. V was trimmed by 7 bases and J by 3 bases, leaving 10 bases between them. The CDR3 length is 12 residues. The CDR3 reads CASKSSFYEQYF. CDR3 coding DNA: TGTGCCAGCAAGAGTAGCTTCTACGAGCAGTACTTC.

The V and J genes are TRBV19 and TRBJ2-7, with TRBD1 matching over 9 bases. The CDR3 totals 13 residues. The trim removed 5 bases at V and 9 bases at J, leaving 8 bases unmatched. In germline, CDR1 is LNHDA, CDR2 SQIVND (reference sequence). The CDR3 is CASSAGQGMAQYF. Written as DNA, the CDR3 is TGTGCCAGTAGTGCAGGACAGGGGATGGCGCAGTACTTC. The full variable domain, with the rest looked up from reference TRBV19 and TRBJ2-7, is DGGITQSPKYLFRKEGQNVTLSCEQNLNHDAMYWYRQDPGQGLRLIYYSQIVNDFQKGDIAEGYSVSREKKESFPLTVTSAQKNPTAFYLCASSAGQGMAQYFGPGTRLTVT.

The chain has TRBV20-1 and TRBJ1-5; D is uncertain. The V gene lost 6 bases and the J gene lost 2 bases, with 17 bases spanning the gap. Germline V gene lookup returns CDR1 DFQATT and CDR2 SNEGSKA (reference sequence). The CDR3 loop spans 15 amino acids. CDR3 coding DNA: TGCAGTGCCCCGAGGGCCAGTCCTCGCAATCAGCCCCAGCATTTT. Protein sequence: CSAPRASPRNQPQHF.

This clonotype occurred many times. This chain joins TRBV30 and TRBJ2-3, with TRBD2 as a possible D gene (6 bases). There are 15 residues in the CDR3. Deletions cut 3 bases from V and 3 bases from J, with 16 bases between. Germline V gives CDR1 GTSNPN, CDR2 SVGIG (reference sequence). DNA of the CDR3: TGTGCCTGGAGAGTCTATGAGGGAGGAACAGATACGCAGTATTTT. Translated, it gives CAWRVYEGGTDTQYF. The variable domain in full, with the rest retrieved from reference TRBV30 and TRBJ2-3, is SQTIHQWPATLVQPVGSPLSLECTVEGTSNPNLYWYRQAAGRGLQLLFYSVGIGQISSEVPQNLSASRPQDRQFILSSKKLLLSDSGFYLCAWRVYEGGTDTQYFGPGTRLTVL.

The CDR3 region has the DNA TGTGCCAGCAGCCAAGCAGGCTATACCAACGAGCAGTACTTC. It specifies CASSQAGYTNEQYF. V usage is TRBV4-2 and J usage is TRBJ2-7, with D hard to call. This CDR3 spans 14 amino acids. V dropped 1 base and J dropped 5 bases, with 12 bases sitting between them. Per germline, CDR1 LGHNA and CDR2 YNFKEQ.

This clonotype was counted at least ten times. The rearrangement uses TRBV28 and TRBJ2-5, with D tentatively TRBD2 (6 bases). The CDR3 is 15 residues long. V gave up 5 bases and J gave up 5 bases, with 18 bases separating them. Germline CDR1 and CDR2: MDHEN and SYDVKM. Written as DNA, the CDR3 is TGTGCCAGCAGTCCACCGACTAGGTCGGGGGAGACCCAGTACTTC. As protein: CASSPPTRSGETQYF.

This clonotype was observed many times. V is TRBV30 and J is TRBJ1-3, with D possibly TRBD1 on 6 matching bases. The germline V gene has CDR1 GTSNPN and CDR2 SVGIG (reference sequence). V lost 3 bases and J lost 4, with 16 bases in between. The CDR3 runs 15 residues. The CDR3 DNA reads TGTGCCTGGAGGGGAACAGGGTCTGGAGGAAACACCATATATTTT. It encodes CAWRGTGSGGNTIYF.

This clonotype was observed a few times. The chain employs TRBV18 and TRBJ2-7, with D maybe TRBD1 (5 bases). Germline CDR1 is KGHSH and CDR2 is LQKENI. V lost 4 bases and J 3 bases, leaving 10 bases between the germline ends. CDR3 length: 13 residues. CDR3 residues: CASSLLQGYEQYF. The DNA for the CDR3 is TGTGCCAGCTCACTACTTCAGGGCTACGAGCAGTACTTC.

This clonotype has at least ten counts. The CDR3, as DNA: TGTGCCAGCGAAGCGGTAAACTACGAGCAGTACTTC. This encodes CASEAVNYEQYF. The chain has TRBV28 and TRBJ2-7, with D perhaps matching TRBD2 (5 bases). CDR1 and CDR2 from the germline V gene are MDHEN and SYDVKM. V lost 8 bases and J lost 3, with 11 bases in between. CDR3 size: 12 residues.